This is a list of T cell receptor beta chains from one sample in a study of blood T cell repertoires in COVID-19. Clones were read by immunoSEQ multiplex PCR, and TCRdb kept only the in-frame ones, dropping some. This sample carries 200,000 to 250,000 clones, roughly 90% of them seen once, and the ten largest clones take roughly 2.5%. The sample consisted of peripheral blood. These receptors all stem from a woman aged 60 to 75 with acute or convalescent COVID-19. Each CDR3 is given with its conserved first and last residue.

cdr3_aa: CASSTGTGSHTEAFF; j_call: TRBJ1-1; v_call: TRBV6-5
cdr3_aa: CASSWTGTGSYEQYF; j_call: TRBJ2-7; v_call: TRBV7-9
cdr3_aa: CASSIPPPGQGPNEQFF; j_call: TRBJ2-1; v_call: TRBV19
cdr3_aa: CASSQDKRAEAFF; j_call: TRBJ1-1; v_call: TRBV14
cdr3_aa: CASSELAGVYEQYF; j_call: TRBJ2-7; v_call: TRBV10-2
cdr3_aa: CASSLPWGGAKNIQYF; j_call: TRBJ2-4; v_call: TRBV6-2/TRBV6-3
cdr3_aa: CSAPGGNTDTQYF; j_call: TRBJ2-3; v_call: TRBV29-1
cdr3_aa: CASSLRLTGELFF; j_call: TRBJ2-2; v_call: TRBV5-4
cdr3_aa: CASSAMTGVIADTQYF; j_call: TRBJ2-3; v_call: TRBV6-1
cdr3_aa: CASSAGGASGETQYF; j_call: TRBJ2-5; v_call: TRBV10-1